This TCR beta chain originates from a study of T cell repertoires in cytomegalovirus infection. About the study: Public TCR beta signatures provided an indication of both CMV infection and a matching HLA type.

As concerns this clonotype: Its antigen is still unknown.

The germline CDR1 and CDR2 sequences are SEHNR and FQNEAQ (reference sequence). Trimming stripped 9 bases from V and 2 bases from J, with 12 bases between. The CDR3 is made up of 13 amino acids. MiXCR, run by TCRdb on the reads, gives a single entry per CDR3 protein. The sample has around 230,000 distinct CDR3 sequences; roughly 34% are singletons. The source is a human donor in good health (CMV status not recorded). Some clones in this sample may be carry-over from other donors' samples. This chain joins TRBV7-9 and TRBJ2-3; D is undetermined. The material sequenced was CD8+ T cells from cultured PBMCs, taken from culture after CMV antigen stimulation. The CDR3 DNA follows: TGTGCCAGTGAATCTGGCGACACAGATACGCAGTATTTT. It codes for CASESGDTDTQYF.